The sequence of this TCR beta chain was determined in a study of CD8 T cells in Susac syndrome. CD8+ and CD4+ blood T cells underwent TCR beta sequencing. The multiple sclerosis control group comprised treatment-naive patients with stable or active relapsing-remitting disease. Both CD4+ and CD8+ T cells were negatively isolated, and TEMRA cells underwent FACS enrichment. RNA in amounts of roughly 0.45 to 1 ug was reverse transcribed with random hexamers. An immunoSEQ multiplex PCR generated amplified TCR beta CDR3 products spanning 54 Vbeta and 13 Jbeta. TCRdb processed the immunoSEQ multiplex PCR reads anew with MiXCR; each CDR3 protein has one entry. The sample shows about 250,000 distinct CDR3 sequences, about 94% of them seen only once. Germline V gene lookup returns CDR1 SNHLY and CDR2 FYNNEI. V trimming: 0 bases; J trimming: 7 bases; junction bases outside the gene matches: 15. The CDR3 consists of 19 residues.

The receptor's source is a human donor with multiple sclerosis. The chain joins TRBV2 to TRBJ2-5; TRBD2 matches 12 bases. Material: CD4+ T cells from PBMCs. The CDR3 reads CASSEARLAGVRSAGTQYF. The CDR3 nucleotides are TGTGCCAGCAGTGAAGCGAGACTAGCGGGAGTGCGGTCGGCTGGGACCCAGTACTTC.